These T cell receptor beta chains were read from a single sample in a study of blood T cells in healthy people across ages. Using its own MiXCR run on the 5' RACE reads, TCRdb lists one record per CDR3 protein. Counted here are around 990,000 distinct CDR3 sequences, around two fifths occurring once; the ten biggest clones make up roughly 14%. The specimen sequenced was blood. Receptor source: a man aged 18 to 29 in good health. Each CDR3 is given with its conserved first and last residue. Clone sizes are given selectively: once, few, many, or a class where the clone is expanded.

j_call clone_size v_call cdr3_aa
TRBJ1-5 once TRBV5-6 CASSRHRGSNQPQHF
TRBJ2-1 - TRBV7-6 CASRKRTSSYNEQFF
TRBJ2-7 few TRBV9 CASSVEGGVYEQYF
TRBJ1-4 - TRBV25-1 CASSEGRMINEKLFF
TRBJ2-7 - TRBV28 CASSNIEYEQYF
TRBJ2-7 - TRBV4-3 CASSQGSVGNEQYF
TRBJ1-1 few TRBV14 CASSARQGLNTEAFF
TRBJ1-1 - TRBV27 CASSSRTGWVPEAFF
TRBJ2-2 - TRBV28 CAGRTGGETGELFF
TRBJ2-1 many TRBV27 CASSRQGWNEQFF
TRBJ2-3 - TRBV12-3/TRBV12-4 CASSLYTGARTDTEYF
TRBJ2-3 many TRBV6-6 CASSYPTSPADTQYF
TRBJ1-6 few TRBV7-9 CASSHGRPGRSPLHF
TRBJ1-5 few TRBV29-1 CSVGGYGSNQPQHF
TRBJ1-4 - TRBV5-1 CASSLAGRMATNEKLFF
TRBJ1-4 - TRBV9 CASSPGVAGGEKLFF
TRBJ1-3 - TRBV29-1 CSVVAGNTIYF
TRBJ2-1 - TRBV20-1 CSAGKQPSSYNEQFF
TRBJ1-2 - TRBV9 CASSVGPGTETHSNYGYTF
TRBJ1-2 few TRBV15 CATSRRDRENYGYTF
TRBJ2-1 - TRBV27 CASRPQGGKETQFF
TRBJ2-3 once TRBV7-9 CAGSRSSPVDTQYF
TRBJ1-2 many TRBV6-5 CASSTSTGSYGYTF
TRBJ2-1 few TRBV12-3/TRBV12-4 CASSPEAGWDNEQFF
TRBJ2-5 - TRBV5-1 CASSLSVSPQVDNEQYF
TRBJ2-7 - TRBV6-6 CASSPHREGPYEQYF
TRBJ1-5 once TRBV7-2 CASSLAQGSRPQHF
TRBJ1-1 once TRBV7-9 CASSYGTLRGENTEAFF
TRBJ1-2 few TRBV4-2 CASSQAGGTEPNYGYTF
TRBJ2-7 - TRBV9 CASTKDRESTYEQYF
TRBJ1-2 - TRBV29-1 CSVGLRDSIHGYTF
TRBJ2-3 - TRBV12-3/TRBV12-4 CASSLGGYRDTQYF
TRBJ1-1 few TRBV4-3 CASSQEPKNTEAFF
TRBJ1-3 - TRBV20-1 CSASSGGGSGNTIYF
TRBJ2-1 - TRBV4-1 CASSPAGVLSYNEQFF
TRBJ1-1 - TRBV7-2 CASRDRGPTEAFF
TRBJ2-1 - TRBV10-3 CATSGAAGISYNEQFF
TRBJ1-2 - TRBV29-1 CSVQGSLTSNYGYTF
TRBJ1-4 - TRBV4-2 CASSHPHRGVEKLFF
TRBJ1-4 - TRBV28 CASSTVDKLFF
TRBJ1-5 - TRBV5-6 CASSLAGVWNQPQHF
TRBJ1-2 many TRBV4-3 CASSQDGASNYGYTF